This T cell receptor (beta chain) was identified during a study of identical twins. TCRdb processed the 5' RACE reads anew with MiXCR; each CDR3 protein has one entry. The sample has some 1,600,000 distinct CDR3 sequences; around 33% are singletons. With respect to this clonotype: Its antigen remains unidentified. The junction and the germline gene differ at one end; a read error may be behind it.

Study-wide results and caveats: Twins shared beta out-of-frame sequences in excess, but this excess was weaker.

CDR1 and CDR2 (germline): LNHNV, YYDKDF (reference sequence). The CDR3 has 13 amino acids. This receptor was obtained from a newborn girl in good health. The sequenced sample was cord blood. The chain combines TRBV15 with TRBJ2-5; tentative D call: TRBD2 (5 bases). The CDR3 is CVTSTRLAETQYF. DNA of the CDR3: TGTGTCACCAGCACCCGGCTAGCAGAGACCCAGTACTTC.